This entry lists 3 T cell receptor beta chains sequenced from one sample in a study of T cell responses to AZD1222 COVID-19 vaccine. Assay: immunoSEQ multiplex PCR; the TCRdb copy retains only in-frame clones and omits some. The sample comprises about 150,000 clones, about 90% of which are singletons, and roughly 7.6% rests with the top ten. The source material was peripheral blood, sampled 28 days after the second dose of the MenACWY control vaccine. The receptor source for this set is an adult who received the MenACWY meningococcal vaccine as a control.

The J gene is TRBJ2-4, the V gene TRBV5-1; 7 bases align to TRBD1. The V gene end was trimmed by 4 bases and the J gene end by 7 bases; junction bases not matched to a gene: 11. The CDR3 runs to 15 residues. CDR1 and CDR2 from the germline V gene are SGHRS and YFSETQ. CDR3 amino acids: CASSVNRGDSNIQYF. The DNA of the CDR3 is TGCGCCAGCAGCGTGAACAGGGGTGATTCGAACATTCAGTACTTC.

The genes are TRBV2 and TRBJ1-6, with 9 bases that match TRBD1. This CDR3 comprises 15 residues. Germline loops: CDR1 SNHLY, CDR2 FYNNEI. The V segment lost 7 bases and the J segment 5 bases; nucleotides outside the gene matches: 6. The CDR3 DNA follows: TGTGCCAGCACTCGTCGGACAGGGGATAATTCACCCCTCCACTTT. Translated, it gives CASTRRTGDNSPLHF. Full variable domain (missing parts from reference TRBV2 and TRBJ1-6): EPEVTQTPSHQVTQMGQEVILRCVPISNHLYFYWYRQILGQKVEFLVSFYNNEISEKSEIFDDQFSVERPDGSNFTLKIRSTKLEDSAMYFCASTRRTGDNSPLHFGNGTRLTVT.

The V call is TRBV7-3, the J call TRBJ2-2, with D tentatively TRBD1 (6 bases). The CDR3 runs 13 residues. CDR1 and CDR2 from the germline V gene are SGHTA and FQGTGA. V was trimmed by 5 bases and J by 6 bases, leaving 10 bases between them. The CDR3 bases are TGTGCCAGCAGCATTACAGGGTCCGGGGAGCTGTTTTTT. Its translation: CASSITGSGELFF.